What follows describes a single TCR beta chain. Systemic immunosuppression or a history of autoimmune disease excluded patients. This CDR3 spans 13 amino acids. V was trimmed by 5 bases and J by 1 base, leaving 6 bases between them. Germline loops: CDR1 SGHVS, CDR2 FNYEAQ. These data come from a study of OX40 agonist ivuxolimab in advanced cancers. Turning to the study itself: Patients with prior anti-PD-1, anti-PD-L1 or anti-CTLA-4 therapy were eligible; approximately 40% had some.

Sequencing used immunoSEQ multiplex PCR; TCRdb keeps in-frame clones, though not all of them. This table holds under 40,000 clones, approximately 80% found once. Sequencing used CD4+ or CD8+ T cells sorted from blood, obtained in a trial of the OX40 agonist ivuxolimab. This TCR was sampled from an adult with an advanced solid tumor such as melanoma, head and neck, liver or kidney cancer. This sequence joins TRBV7-6 and TRBJ1-5, with D maybe TRBD1 (5 bases). CDR3 coding DNA: TGTGCCAGCAGCCGGGACAGCAATCAGCCCCAGCATTTT. Translation: CASSRDSNQPQHF.